This T cell receptor (beta chain) was profiled in a study of shared clonotypes between healthy human individuals. Study context: Each donor had three CD4 naive, three CD4 memory, two CD8 naive and one CD8 memory plate.

V was trimmed by 1 base and J by 0 bases, leaving 7 bases between them. Germline V lookup: CDR1 LNHDA, CDR2 SQIVND (reference sequence). The CDR3 is made up of 15 amino acids. As concerns this clone: Its specificity is not known. This sample also contains other DNA sequences that code for the same CDR3.

A deep-level run was used for the assay. Profiling relied on immunoSEQ multiplex PCR, and the TCRdb table lists in-frame clones only, not all of them. This sample has about 100,000 clones; less than 80% occur once, and the top ten carry approximately 23%. Study observations and caveats: Rarefaction gave evidence that sorted-subset sequencing remained incomplete despite large depth.

The rearrangement uses TRBV19 and TRBJ2-1, with D unclear. Sequencing was carried out using memory CD8+ T cells sorted from blood. Noted subset: CD45RO+ cells pooled with CCR7-negative TemRA cells. This clonotype was obtained from a woman between 25 and 40 years old in good health. CDR3 sequence reads: CASSIAESSYNEQFF. In DNA form, the CDR3 reads TGTGCCAGTAGTATAGCGGAGAGCTCCTACAATGAGCAGTTCTTC.